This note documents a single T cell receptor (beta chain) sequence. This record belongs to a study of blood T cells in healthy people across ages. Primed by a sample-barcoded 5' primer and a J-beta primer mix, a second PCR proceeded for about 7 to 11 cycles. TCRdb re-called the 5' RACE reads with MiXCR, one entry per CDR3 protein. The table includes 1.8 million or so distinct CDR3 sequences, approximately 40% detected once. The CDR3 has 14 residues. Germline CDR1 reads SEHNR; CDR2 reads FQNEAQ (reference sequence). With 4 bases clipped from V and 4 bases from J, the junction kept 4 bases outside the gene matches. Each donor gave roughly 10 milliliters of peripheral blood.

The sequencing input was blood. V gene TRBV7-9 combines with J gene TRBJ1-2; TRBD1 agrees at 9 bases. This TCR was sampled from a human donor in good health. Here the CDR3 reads CASSSTGGFYGYTF. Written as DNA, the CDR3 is TGTGCCAGCAGCTCGACAGGGGGGTTCTATGGCTACACCTTC.